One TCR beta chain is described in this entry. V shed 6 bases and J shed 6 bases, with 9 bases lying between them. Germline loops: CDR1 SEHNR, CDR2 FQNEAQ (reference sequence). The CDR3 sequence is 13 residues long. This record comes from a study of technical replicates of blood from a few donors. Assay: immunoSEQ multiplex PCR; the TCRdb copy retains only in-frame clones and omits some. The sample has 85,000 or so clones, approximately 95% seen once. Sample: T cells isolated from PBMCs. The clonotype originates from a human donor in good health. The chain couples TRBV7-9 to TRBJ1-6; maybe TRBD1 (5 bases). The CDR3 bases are TGTGCCAGCAGATCCAGGGTTAATTCACCCCTCCACTTT. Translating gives CASRSRVNSPLHF. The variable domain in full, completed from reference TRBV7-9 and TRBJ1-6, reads DTGVSQNPRHKITKRGQNVTFRCDPISEHNRLYWYRQTLGQGPEFLTYFQNEAQLEKSRLLSDRFSAERPKGSFSTLEIQRTEQGDSAMYLCASRSRVNSPLHFGNGTRLTVT.